This T cell receptor beta chain was recovered during a study of blood T cell repertoires in COVID-19. Study information: T cells, B-cell-depleted T cells, or PBMCs provided the cDNA or gDNA that served as material.

Source study methods: Reference gene primer amplification in the assay estimated nucleated cell counts. Assay used: immunoSEQ multiplex PCR; TCRdb lists only in-frame clones, some missing. V, J and clone size were drawn from that table, and D and trimming were deduced from the DNA. The sample lists about 100,000 clones; about 89% were seen once. This clone was seen a handful of times. V dropped 3 bases and J dropped 4 bases, with 10 bases sitting between them. This CDR3 has 14 amino acids. Looked up from germline, CDR1 is MNHEY and CDR2 is SMNVEV (reference sequence). This TCR came from a young woman with acute or convalescent COVID-19. The genes are TRBV27 and TRBJ1-5; no definite D call. Sequencing was done on a sample of peripheral blood. CDR3 DNA sequence: TGTGCCAGCAGTTTCACAGCACAAAATCAGCCCCAGCATTTT. Translated, it gives CASSFTAQNQPQHF.